The next 26 T cell receptor beta chains were all read from a single sample in a study of shared clonotypes between healthy human individuals. Assay: immunoSEQ multiplex PCR; the TCRdb copy retains only in-frame clones and omits some. This table has 800,000 to 1,200,000 clones, around 78% appearing once. What was sequenced was memory CD4+ T cells from PBMCs. This sample's subset: CD45RA-negative fraction. All receptors come from a man younger than 35 in good health. Some clones in this sample may be carry-over from other donors' samples.

The sample holds one count of this clone. V and J are TRBV7-9 and TRBJ2-7; TRBD1 matches 12 bases. This CDR3 contains 15 residues. Germline V gene sequence: CDR1 SEHNR, CDR2 FQNEAQ (reference sequence). Losses at the gene ends were 5 bases for V and 5 bases for J; bases not matched to a gene: 7. The CDR3 loop reads CASSAAGQGADEQYF. CDR3 coding DNA: TGTGCCAGCAGCGCCGCGGGACAGGGGGCCGACGAGCAGTACTTC.

In its sample, this clone was seen a few times. V usage is TRBV7-9 and J usage is TRBJ2-5, with 8 bases aligning to TRBD2. The J segment lost 0 bases and the V segment lost 5 bases, leaving 8 bases of the junction unmatched. In germline, CDR1 is SEHNR, CDR2 FQNEAQ (reference sequence). This CDR3 is built from 16 residues. The DNA of the CDR3 is TGTGCCAGCAGCCCGCCCGGGACTAGTAACCAAGAGACCCAGTACTTC. Translating gives CASSPPGTSNQETQYF.

The chain is built from TRBV5-5 and TRBJ2-7; 8 nucleotides agree with TRBD2. Germline V gene data show CDR1 as SGHKS and CDR2 as YYEKEE (reference sequence). CDR3 length equals 16 residues. V was clipped by 5 bases and J by 5 bases; unmatched bases: 15. The CDR3 reads CASSHLTGTRIHEQYF. The CDR3 DNA reads TGTGCCAGCAGTCACTTGACCGGGACTAGGATCCACGAGCAGTACTTC.

This chain uses TRBV19 with TRBJ2-3; 10 nucleotides align to TRBD2. This CDR3 is built from 14 residues. The germline gives CDR1 LNHDA, CDR2 SQIVND (reference sequence). V shed 4 bases and J 5 bases; nucleotides not matched to a gene: 3. The CDR3 region is CASSTLAGEDTQYF. The CDR3 nucleotides are TGTGCCAGTAGTACCCTAGCGGGAGAAGATACGCAGTATTTT.

This clone was seen a few times. This chain joins TRBV15 and TRBJ2-6; no definite D call. Trimming left V 0 bases short and J 4 bases short, with 13 bases between. The CDR3 runs 17 residues. Per the germline V gene, CDR1 is LNHNV and CDR2 is YYDKDF (reference sequence). The CDR3 DNA is TGTGCCACCAGCAGAGATATAATCCGGCTAGGGGCCAACGTCCTGACTTTC. It is translated as CATSRDIIRLGANVLTF.

The chain links TRBV5-1 to TRBJ2-2, with TRBD1 matching 7 bases. This CDR3 contains 17 residues. Germline V lookup: CDR1 SGHRS, CDR2 YFSETQ. V lost 2 bases to trimming and J lost 0 bases; unmatched junction nucleotides: 7. CDR3 coding DNA: TGCGCCAGCAGCTTACCTAAAACAGGGGCGAACACCGGGGAGCTGTTTTTT. It codes for CASSLPKTGANTGELFF.

This rearrangement joins TRBV19 to TRBJ2-7, with TRBD2 matching 8 bases. The CDR3 contains 15 residues. Germline assignment: CDR1 LNHDA and CDR2 SQIVND (reference sequence). J was trimmed by 6 bases and V by 5 bases; bases with no gene match: 12. The CDR3: CASSSRGGLEGEQYF. The CDR3 DNA reads as TGTGCCAGTAGTTCCCGGGGGGGATTGGAAGGCGAGCAGTACTTC.

The DNA for the CDR3 is TGCGCCAGCAGCTTTGAGGCTGGCACTGAAGCTTTCTTT. Translating gives CASSFEAGTEAFF. The chain carries TRBV5-1 and TRBJ1-1; D remains ambiguous. There are 13 residues in the CDR3. Germline CDR1 and CDR2: SGHRS and YFSETQ. V was clipped by 2 bases and J by 4 bases, with 9 bases between them. The complete variable domain, with remaining parts taken from reference TRBV5-1 and TRBJ1-1, reads KAGVTQTPRYLIKTRGQQVTLSCSPISGHRSVSWYQQTPGQGLQFLFEYFSETQRNKGNFPGRFSGRQFSNSRSEMNVSTLELGDSALYLCASSFEAGTEAFFGQGTRLTVV.

Notes on this clone: Additional DNA sequences in this sample encode the identical CDR3. The chain couples TRBV5-1 to TRBJ2-1, with D uncertain. The length of the CDR3 is 13 residues. V was cut by 0 bases and J by 4 bases, with 5 bases left in between. Germline-derived CDR1 and CDR2 are SGHRS and YFSETQ. CDR3 nucleotide sequence: TGCGCCAGCAGCTTGGGCATTTACAATGAGCAGTTCTTC. Protein product: CASSLGIYNEQFF.

The chain couples TRBV4-1 to TRBJ1-5; a weak D match, TRBD1 (6 bases). From germline, CDR1 is MGHRA and CDR2 YSYEKL. The V end was cut by 3 bases, the J end by 7 bases, with 25 bases between. The CDR3 contains 18 residues. CDR3 loop: CASSQEMRGGARWQPQHF. CDR3 bases: TGCGCCAGCAGCCAGGAAATGAGGGGGGGTGCCCGTTGGCAGCCCCAGCATTTT.

This chain links TRBV7-9 with TRBJ2-3; TRBD2 aligns across 7 bases. J gave up 2 bases and V 1 base, and 9 bases lay outside the gene matches. Germline V lookup: CDR1 SEHNR, CDR2 FQNEAQ (reference sequence). CDR3 size: 17 residues. The CDR3 is CASSLEHVLAVTDTQYF. The CDR3 nucleotides are TGTGCCAGCAGCTTAGAGCACGTGCTAGCGGTCACAGATACGCAGTATTTT.

The V call is TRBV4-1, the J call TRBJ2-7; the match to TRBD2 covers 10 bases. Germline V CDR1 and CDR2: MGHRA, YSYEKL. The trim removed 0 bases at V and 6 bases at J, leaving 8 bases unmatched. The CDR3 length is 16 residues. The CDR3 region is CASSQDPRASGGEQYF. The CDR3 bases are TGCGCCAGCAGCCAAGACCCCCGGGCTAGCGGGGGCGAGCAGTACTTC.

V and J are TRBV2 and TRBJ1-1, with D tentatively TRBD1 (5 bases). The CDR3 extends over 12 amino acids. CDR1 SNHLY and CDR2 FYNNEI come from the germline V gene. Deletions cut 2 bases from V and 6 bases from J, with 7 bases between. CDR3: CASSERGAEAFF. The CDR3 DNA follows: TGTGCCAGCAGTGAACGGGGGGCTGAAGCTTTCTTT.

The V call is TRBV18, the J call TRBJ2-5, with D unclear. Between the trimmed V and J ends, which lost 1 base and 5 bases, there was a span of 5 bases. Germline CDR1 reads KGHSH; CDR2 reads LQKENI. There are 12 residues in the CDR3. Written as DNA, the CDR3 is TGTGCCAGCTCACCACTGAAGGAGACCCAGTACTTC. This translates into CASSPLKETQYF.

This clone was counted a few times. The V and J genes are TRBV5-1 and TRBJ2-1; the D is unclear. This CDR3 has 14 amino acids. Trimming pared 4 bases from V and 5 bases from J, leaving 13 bases between. From germline, CDR1 is SGHRS and CDR2 YFSETQ. CDR3: CASSPSSWDNEQFF. CDR3 DNA: TGCGCCAGCAGCCCGTCTAGTTGGGACAATGAGCAGTTCTTC.

Only a few counts were recorded for this clone. The chain couples TRBV4-3 to TRBJ2-1, with TRBD2 as a possible D gene (6 bases). V dropped 5 bases and J dropped 5 bases, with 22 bases sitting between them. The CDR3 contains 17 residues. The germline V gene has CDR1 LGHNA and CDR2 YSLEER. The CDR3 bases are TGCGCCAGCAGCTTTTTACTTCGGGCGGGAATCGACAATGAGCAGTTCTTC. Translating it yields CASSFLLRAGIDNEQFF.

The J gene is TRBJ1-2, the V gene TRBV10-2; D not resolved. This CDR3 region has 14 residues. Trimming left V 1 base short and J 6 bases short, with 12 bases between. Per the germline V gene, CDR1 is WSHSY and CDR2 is SAAADI. DNA of the CDR3: TGCGCCAGCAGTGAGTTCAGAGAGGAGGATGGCTACACCTTC. Translation gives CASSEFREEDGYTF.

The chain carries TRBV30 and TRBJ2-3; maybe TRBD2 (5 bases). V gave up 7 bases and J gave up 2 bases, with 16 bases separating them. Germline loops: CDR1 GTSNPN, CDR2 SVGIG (reference sequence). This CDR3 has 14 amino acids. The CDR3 sequence is CAFLRAAYTDTQYF. The CDR3 DNA sequence: TGTGCCTTCTTAAGAGCGGCCTACACAGATACGCAGTATTTT. Full variable domain (outside the CDR3, taken from reference TRBV30 and TRBJ2-3): SQTIHQWPATLVQPVGSPLSLECTVEGTSNPNLYWYRQAAGRGLQLLFYSVGIGQISSEVPQNLSASRPQDRQFILSSKKLLLSDSGFYLCAFLRAAYTDTQYFGPGTRLTVL.

The V call is TRBV6-1, the J call TRBJ1-3; D might be TRBD1 (5 bases). The CDR3 totals 19 residues. CDR1 and CDR2 (germline): MNHNS, SASEGT. Trimming stripped 3 bases from V and 2 bases from J, with 23 bases between. The CDR3, as DNA: TGTGCCAGCAGTGACCCTCCGAGGGGCCAAAAATGGACTGGAAACACCATATATTTT. Translation gives CASSDPPRGQKWTGNTIYF.

This clone has more than one count but fewer than ten. J is TRBJ2-1 and V is TRBV7-9; TRBD1 aligns across 7 bases. The CDR3 length is 14 residues. The germline CDR1 and CDR2 sequences are SEHNR and FQNEAQ (reference sequence). The V and J ends lost 0 bases and 12 bases, in that order; junction bases with no gene match: 8. Here the CDR3 DNA reads TGTGCCAGCAGCTTAGCGCGGGTGGGGGACAGGCAGTTCTTC. It translates to CASSLARVGDRQFF. The whole variable domain, filled in from reference TRBV7-9 and TRBJ2-1, reads DTGVSQNPRHKITKRGQNVTFRCDPISEHNRLYWYRQTLGQGPEFLTYFQNEAQLEKSRLLSDRFSAERPKGSFSTLEIQRTEQGDSAMYLCASSLARVGDRQFFGPGTRLTVL.

The table lists this clone with a few counts. This sequence joins TRBV7-3 and TRBJ2-2; 7 bases align to TRBD2. V was pared by 5 bases and J by 4 bases, with 10 bases of the junction left unmatched. The CDR3 sequence is 16 residues long. The germline CDR1 and CDR2 sequences are SGHTA and FQGTGA. The CDR3 loop reads CASSPWEGTGTGELFF. In nucleotides, the CDR3 is TGTGCCAGCAGCCCCTGGGAGGGAACGGGCACCGGGGAGCTGTTTTTT.

The chain carries TRBV5-1 and TRBJ2-2, with TRBD2 matching over 8 bases. Germline values: CDR1 SGHRS, CDR2 YFSETQ. The CDR3 extends over 15 amino acids. The J segment lost 5 bases and the V segment lost 0 bases, leaving 3 bases of the junction unmatched. CDR3 DNA sequence: TGCGCCAGCAGCTTGGTGGGGACTAGAACCGGGGAGCTGTTTTTT. It codes for CASSLVGTRTGELFF.

This rearrangement joins TRBV9 to TRBJ1-4, with D possibly being TRBD1 (5 bases). The ends were cut back, 3 bases at V and 5 bases at J, with 20 bases in the middle. The CDR3 runs 17 residues. Germline CDR1 SGDLS, CDR2 YYNGEE. The CDR3 loop is CASSESPRAGLNEKLFF. The CDR3 DNA reads as TGTGCCAGCAGCGAATCCCCCCGGGCAGGGTTAAATGAAAAACTGTTTTTT. Combining the CDR3 with reference TRBV9 and TRBJ1-4 gives the whole variable domain DSGVTQTPKHLITATGQRVTLRCSPRSGDLSVYWYQQSLDQGLQFLIQYYNGEERAKGNILERFSAQQFPDLHSELNLSSLELGDSALYFCASSESPRAGLNEKLFFGSGTQLSVL.

The chain recombines TRBV7-2 with TRBJ2-5; 8 bases fit TRBD2. Germline values: CDR1 SGHTA, CDR2 FQGNSA. This CDR3 is built from 17 residues. The J segment lost 1 base and the V segment lost 5 bases, leaving 12 bases of the junction unmatched. For the CDR3, the DNA is TGTGCCAGCAGCCCAGGTCGAATAGCGGGAAGCCAAGAGACCCAGTACTTC. This translates into CASSPGRIAGSQETQYF.

The CDR3 loop reads CASSKGSDRVGNQPQHF. CDR3 DNA sequence: TGTGCCAGCAGCAAAGGGTCGGACCGAGTTGGCAATCAGCCCCAGCATTTT. The chain combines TRBV7-9 with TRBJ1-5; no clear D. The CDR3 extends over 17 amino acids. Germline values: CDR1 SEHNR, CDR2 FQNEAQ (reference sequence). Trimming took 5 bases from V and 2 from J, leaving 19 bases between them.

The genes are TRBV5-1 and TRBJ2-3; no definite D call. This CDR3 has 12 amino acids. Germline V gene lookup returns CDR1 SGHRS and CDR2 YFSETQ. Trimming cost V 4 bases and J 1 base, with 4 bases left between them. Here the CDR3 DNA reads TGCGCCAGCAGCGTCGGCACAGATACGCAGTATTTT. Translated, it gives CASSVGTDTQYF.